The 28 T cell receptor beta chains below all came from one sample that was sequenced in a study of technical replicates of blood from four donors listed by TCRdb under 2017. The method was the immunoSEQ multiplex PCR assay. TCRdb limited this immuneACCESS table to in-frame rearrangements with V and J called. A share of clones is missing; checked studies link under half to unresolved V genes, and the rest is unexplained. In this sample the table shows tens of thousands of clones, nearly 98% of which occur a single time. Around 0.16% of the sample is taken by the ten largest. Sequences were obtained from T cells isolated from PBMCs. These receptors originate from a human donor in good health.

A single count supports this clone. The chain couples TRBV28 to TRBJ1-1; 7 positions match TRBD1. CDR1 is MDHEN and CDR2 is SYDVKM in the germline V gene. V lost 6 bases and J lost 6; bases outside the gene matches: 7. This CDR3 has 13 amino acids. Written as DNA, the CDR3 is TGTGCCAGCAGCCCTACAGGGGACCCTGAAGCTTTCTTT. Translation: CASSPTGDPEAFF.

The chain carries TRBV5-1 and TRBJ1-2; TRBD1 aligns across 10 bases. Germline CDR1 is SGHRS and CDR2 is YFSETQ. The CDR3 is 15 amino acids. Trimming at V came to 3 bases and at J to 2 bases, leaving 4 bases not matched to a gene. CDR3 sequence reads: CASSWGQGRNYGYTF. CDR3 in DNA: TGCGCCAGCAGCTGGGGACAGGGGCGCAACTATGGCTACACCTTC.

Only one count was recorded for this clone. The chain joins TRBV6-5 to TRBJ1-4; 7 nucleotides align to TRBD1. The germline V gene has CDR1 MNHEY and CDR2 SVGAGI. CDR3 size: 15 residues. V dropped 6 bases and J dropped 0; count of bases not matched to a gene: 4. In nucleotides, the CDR3 is TGTGCCAGCAGCGCCGGGACAGCAACTAATGAAAAACTGTTTTTT. Translation gives CASSAGTATNEKLFF.

The CDR3 region is CASSQDHQGGSYNEQFF. CDR3 in DNA: TGCGCCAGCAGCCAAGACCATCAGGGGGGCTCCTACAATGAGCAGTTCTTC. The gene calls are TRBV4-1 and TRBJ2-1, with a weak D call TRBD1 (7 bases). Trimming removed 0 bases from V and 0 bases from J, with 12 bases in between. This CDR3 is built from 17 residues. From germline, CDR1 is MGHRA and CDR2 YSYEKL.

This clone appeared a few times. The chain combines TRBV5-6 with TRBJ2-7; no definite D call. Trimming left V 4 bases short and J 10 bases short, with 21 bases between. Germline-derived CDR1 and CDR2 are SGHDT and YYEEEE. This CDR3 is 14 amino acids long. The CDR3 nucleotides are TGTGCCAGCAGCCGGCCAGCGAGGCCTACACGTCAGTACTTC. Translation gives CASSRPARPTRQYF.

The chain joins TRBV2 to TRBJ2-1; a weak D match, TRBD1 (6 bases). This CDR3 spans 13 amino acids. Trimming cost V 5 bases and J 4 bases, with 9 bases left between them. Per germline, CDR1 SNHLY and CDR2 FYNNEI. CDR3 sequence (DNA): TGTGCCAGCAGTCAGGACAGATACAATGAGCAGTTCTTC. Translation gives CASSQDRYNEQFF. Drawing the rest from reference TRBV2 and TRBJ2-1, the complete variable domain is EPEVTQTPSHQVTQMGQEVILRCVPISNHLYFYWYRQILGQKVEFLVSFYNNEISEKSEIFDDQFSVERPDGSNFTLKIRSTKLEDSAMYFCASSQDRYNEQFFGPGTRLTVL.

The chain uses TRBV28 and TRBJ1-1; D gene ambiguous. The CDR3 spans 13 residues. Per germline, CDR1 MDHEN and CDR2 SYDVKM. Trimming pared 5 bases from V and 0 bases from J, leaving 7 bases between. The CDR3 here is CASSGGLNTEAFF. DNA of the CDR3: TGTGCCAGCAGTGGAGGGTTGAACACTGAAGCTTTCTTT. The variable domain in full, completed from reference TRBV28 and TRBJ1-1, reads DVKVTQSSRYLVKRTGEKVFLECVQDMDHENMFWYRQDPGLGLRLIYFSYDVKMKEKGDIPEGYSVSREKKERFSLILESASTNQTSMYLCASSGGLNTEAFFGQGTRLTVV.

The rearrangement uses TRBV27 and TRBJ2-7; D gene uncertain. V was trimmed by 0 bases and J by 2 bases, leaving 5 bases between them. Germline values: CDR1 MNHEY, CDR2 SMNVEV (reference sequence). This CDR3 spans 13 amino acids. The CDR3 protein is CASSLSGAYEQYF. The CDR3 region has the DNA TGTGCCAGCAGTTTATCGGGCGCCTACGAGCAGTACTTC.

Written as DNA, the CDR3 is TGCGCCAGCAGCTCGGACGTTCGGAGAGGGGAGACCCAGTACTTC. Translation: CASSSDVRRGETQYF. This chain links TRBV5-1 with TRBJ2-5, with D tentatively TRBD2 (5 bases). This CDR3 comprises 15 residues. Germline CDR1 SGHRS, CDR2 YFSETQ. V was trimmed by 3 bases and J by 5 bases, leaving 17 bases between them.

The V call is TRBV18, the J call TRBJ1-1; 9 bases map to TRBD1. V shed 6 bases and J 3 bases; nucleotides not matched to a gene: 11. The CDR3 has 16 amino acids. CDR1 and CDR2 from the germline V gene are KGHSH and LQKENI. The CDR3 DNA reads as TGTGCCAGCTCTCCTCCGGGACAGGGCACGGACACTGAAGCTTTCTTT. Translated: CASSPPGQGTDTEAFF.

This chain uses TRBV7-9 with TRBJ2-5; 9 bases map to TRBD2. The ends lost 5 bases at V and 5 bases at J; junction bases unmatched: 3. This CDR3 has 13 residues. CDR1 is SEHNR and CDR2 is FQNEAQ in the germline V gene (reference sequence). The chain's CDR3 is CASSAGGDETQYF. The CDR3 DNA sequence: TGTGCCAGCAGCGCGGGGGGGGACGAGACCCAGTACTTC.

The V gene is TRBV5-1, the J gene TRBJ2-7; 8 bases match TRBD2. Germline V gives CDR1 SGHRS, CDR2 YFSETQ. The CDR3 has 16 amino acids. The trim removed 0 bases at V and 3 bases at J, leaving 8 bases unmatched. CDR3 residues: CASSLALGTSFYEQYF. CDR3 nucleotides: TGCGCCAGCAGCTTGGCTCTGGGGACTAGTTTCTACGAGCAGTACTTC. Together with reference TRBV5-1 and TRBJ2-7, the CDR3 gives the full variable domain: KAGVTQTPRYLIKTRGQQVTLSCSPISGHRSVSWYQQTPGQGLQFLFEYFSETQRNKGNFPGRFSGRQFSNSRSEMNVSTLELGDSALYLCASSLALGTSFYEQYFGPGTRLTVT.

This chain uses TRBV7-9 with TRBJ2-5, with D unresolved. The germline gives CDR1 SEHNR, CDR2 FQNEAQ (reference sequence). The CDR3 loop spans 14 amino acids. Trimming shortened V by 1 base and J by 2 bases, and 8 bases separated the two germline ends. The CDR3 spells CASSLERIQETQYF. DNA for the CDR3: TGTGCCAGCAGCTTAGAGAGGATACAAGAGACCCAGTACTTC.

This CDR3 is CASSYSGTGSYEQYF. The CDR3, as DNA: TGTGCCAGCAGTTATTCCGGGACAGGGTCGTACGAGCAGTACTTC. The V call is TRBV6-5, the J call TRBJ2-7; TRBD1 aligns across 9 bases. Per the germline V gene, CDR1 is MNHEY and CDR2 is SVGAGI. The CDR3 length is 15 residues. Unmatched junction bases numbered 7, after V lost 3 bases and J lost 4 bases.

The gene calls are TRBV30 and TRBJ2-1; TRBD1 matches 8 bases. Per the germline V gene, CDR1 is GTSNPN and CDR2 is SVGIG (reference sequence). The CDR3 consists of 14 residues. After removal of 5 bases from V and 4 bases from J, the junction contained 7 bases not matched to a gene. CDR3: CAWDDRGFYNEQFF. The CDR3 DNA is TGTGCCTGGGACGACAGGGGATTTTACAATGAGCAGTTCTTC.

The gene calls are TRBV15 and TRBJ1-1; a weak D match, TRBD1 (5 bases). The CDR3 length is 13 residues. Trimming took 8 bases from V and 4 from J, leaving 14 bases between them. The germline CDR1 and CDR2 sequences are LNHNV and YYDKDF (reference sequence). This CDR3 is CATGRGKATEAFF. In DNA form, the CDR3 reads TGTGCCACCGGGAGGGGTAAAGCCACTGAAGCTTTCTTT.

This clone was recorded once. This chain links TRBV10-2 with TRBJ1-1; 7 bases line up with TRBD1. CDR1 is WSHSY, CDR2 SAAADI, per germline. With V trimmed by 0 bases and J by 1 base, 2 bases remained unmatched. The CDR3 has 15 amino acids. DNA of the CDR3: TGCGCCAGCAGTGAGTCTTACAGGGGGAACACTGAAGCTTTCTTT. Translated: CASSESYRGNTEAFF.

The chain is built from TRBV6-6 and TRBJ2-2; TRBD2 matches at 12 bases. V lost 5 bases and J lost 0; bases outside the gene matches: 1. There are 16 residues in the CDR3. Germline V CDR1 and CDR2: MNHNY, SVGAGI (reference sequence). This CDR3 is CASSRTSGANTGELFF. Written as DNA, the CDR3 is TGTGCCAGCAGTCGGACTAGCGGGGCGAACACCGGGGAGCTGTTTTTT.

This clone showed up just once. The chain uses TRBV9 and TRBJ2-2; TRBD2 aligns across 8 bases. V lost 4 bases to trimming and J lost 6 bases; unmatched junction nucleotides: 14. The CDR3 has 17 amino acids. Germline CDR1 reads SGDLS; CDR2 reads YYNGEE. CDR3 in DNA: TGTGCCAGCAGCCCCTACGGCGGGGGGACCTTATCCGGGGAGCTGTTTTTT. It yields the protein CASSPYGGGTLSGELFF.

V and J are TRBV7-9 and TRBJ2-1; a weak D match, TRBD1 (5 bases). CDR3 length: 14 residues. V lost 5 bases and J 5 bases, leaving 13 bases between the germline ends. Germline CDR1 is SEHNR and CDR2 is FQNEAQ (reference sequence). CDR3: CASSPQDRDNEQFF. The CDR3 DNA reads as TGTGCCAGCAGCCCCCAAGACAGAGACAATGAGCAGTTCTTC.

The gene calls are TRBV29-1 and TRBJ1-5; the match to TRBD1 covers 7 bases. Trimming took 2 bases from V and 2 from J; bases not matched to a gene: 15. CDR3 length equals 18 residues. Per the germline V gene, CDR1 is SQVTM and CDR2 is ANQGSEA. CDR3 nucleotide sequence: TGCAGCGTTGAACGGCCTCGGGGACAGTTCTTCTGCAATCAGCCCCAGCATTTT. Translating gives CSVERPRGQFFCNQPQHF.

V is TRBV9 and J is TRBJ2-5; 12 bases align to TRBD2. The junction had 3 bases not matched to a gene; V was cut back by 1 base and J by 5 bases. Germline V lookup: CDR1 SGDLS, CDR2 YYNGEE. CDR3 length equals 15 residues. Written as DNA, the CDR3 is TGTGCCAGCAGCGTAACCGGGACTAGCGGGGAGACCCAGTACTTC. It codes for CASSVTGTSGETQYF.

The genes are TRBV12-5 and TRBJ2-3; tentatively, D is TRBD2 (6 bases). The germline CDR1 and CDR2 sequences are LGHNT and FRNRAP. The ends were cut back, 6 bases at V and 0 bases at J, with 16 bases in the middle. The CDR3 has 16 residues. This CDR3 reads CASGPGLASSTDTQYF. The CDR3 DNA is TGTGCTAGTGGCCCGGGGCTAGCGTCTAGCACAGATACGCAGTATTTT.

This sequence joins TRBV5-1 and TRBJ2-5, with TRBD2 matching over 9 bases. V shed 0 bases, J shed 1 base, and the junction held 7 bases outside the gene matches. Germline-derived CDR1 and CDR2 are SGHRS and YFSETQ. CDR3 length: 17 amino acids. The CDR3 protein is CASSLGSSRGGQETQYF. CDR3 nucleotide sequence: TGCGCCAGCAGCTTGGGCTCGTCGCGGGGGGGCCAAGAGACCCAGTACTTC.

The chain couples TRBV7-9 to TRBJ2-1, with 13 bases that match TRBD2. V gave up 0 bases and J gave up 5 bases; unmatched junction bases: 1. Per the germline V gene, CDR1 is SEHNR and CDR2 is FQNEAQ (reference sequence). CDR3 length: 16 residues. CDR3 nucleotides: TGTGCCAGCAGCTTAGCGGGGACTAGCGGGGACAATGAGCAGTTCTTC. It encodes CASSLAGTSGDNEQFF.

The rearrangement links TRBV5-5 to TRBJ2-7, with 10 bases matching TRBD1. After removal of 1 base from V and 3 bases from J, the junction contained 10 bases not matched to a gene. The CDR3 runs to 17 residues. The germline gives CDR1 SGHKS, CDR2 YYEKEE (reference sequence). CDR3: CASSLWTGTGVSYEQYF. The CDR3 region has the DNA TGTGCCAGCAGCTTGTGGACCGGGACAGGGGTAAGCTACGAGCAGTACTTC.

This chain joins TRBV11-2 and TRBJ2-1, with D maybe TRBD2 (7 bases). CDR1 SGHAT and CDR2 FQNNGV come from the germline V gene. V was shortened by 0 bases and J by 7 bases, with 16 bases between the two germline ends. CDR3 length: 16 residues. CDR3 protein: CASSLDVGGRGNEQFF. CDR3 bases: TGTGCCAGCAGCTTAGATGTTGGAGGGAGGGGGAATGAGCAGTTCTTC. The full variable domain, with the rest looked up from reference TRBV11-2 and TRBJ2-1, is EAGVAQSPRYKIIEKRQSVAFWCNPISGHATLYWYQQILGQGPKLLIQFQNNGVVDDSQLPKDRFSAERLKGVDSTLKIQPAKLEDSAVYLCASSLDVGGRGNEQFFGPGTRLTVL.

The V gene is TRBV4-1, the J gene TRBJ1-5, with D uncertain. V gave up 1 base and J gave up 0 bases, with 16 bases separating them. Germline V CDR1 and CDR2: MGHRA, YSYEKL. The CDR3 runs to 18 residues. DNA of the CDR3: TGCGCCAGCAGCCAAGGGCGGCCCACCCTAAATAGCAATCAGCCCCAGCATTTT. It translates to CASSQGRPTLNSNQPQHF.